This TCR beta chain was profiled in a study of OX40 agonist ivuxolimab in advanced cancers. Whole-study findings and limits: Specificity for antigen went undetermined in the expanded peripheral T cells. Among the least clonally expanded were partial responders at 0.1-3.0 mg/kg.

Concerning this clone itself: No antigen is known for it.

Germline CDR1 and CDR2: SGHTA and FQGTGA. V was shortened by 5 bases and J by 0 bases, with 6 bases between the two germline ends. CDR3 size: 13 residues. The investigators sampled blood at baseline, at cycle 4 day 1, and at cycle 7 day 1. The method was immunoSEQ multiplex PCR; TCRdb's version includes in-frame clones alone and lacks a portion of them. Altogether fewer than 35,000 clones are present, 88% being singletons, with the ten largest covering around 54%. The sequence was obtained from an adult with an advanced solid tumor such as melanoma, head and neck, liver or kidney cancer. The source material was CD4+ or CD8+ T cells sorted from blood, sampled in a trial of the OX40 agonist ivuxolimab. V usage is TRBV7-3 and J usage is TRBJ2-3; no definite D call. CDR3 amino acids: CASSPPSTDTQYF. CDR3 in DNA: TGTGCCAGCAGCCCCCCCAGCACAGATACGCAGTATTTT. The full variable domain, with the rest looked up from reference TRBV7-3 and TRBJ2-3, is GAGVSQTPSNKVTEKGKYVELRCDPISGHTALYWYRQSLGQGPEFLIYFQGTGAADDSGLPNDRFFAVRPEGSVSTLKIQRTERGDSAVYLCASSPPSTDTQYFGPGTRLTVL.